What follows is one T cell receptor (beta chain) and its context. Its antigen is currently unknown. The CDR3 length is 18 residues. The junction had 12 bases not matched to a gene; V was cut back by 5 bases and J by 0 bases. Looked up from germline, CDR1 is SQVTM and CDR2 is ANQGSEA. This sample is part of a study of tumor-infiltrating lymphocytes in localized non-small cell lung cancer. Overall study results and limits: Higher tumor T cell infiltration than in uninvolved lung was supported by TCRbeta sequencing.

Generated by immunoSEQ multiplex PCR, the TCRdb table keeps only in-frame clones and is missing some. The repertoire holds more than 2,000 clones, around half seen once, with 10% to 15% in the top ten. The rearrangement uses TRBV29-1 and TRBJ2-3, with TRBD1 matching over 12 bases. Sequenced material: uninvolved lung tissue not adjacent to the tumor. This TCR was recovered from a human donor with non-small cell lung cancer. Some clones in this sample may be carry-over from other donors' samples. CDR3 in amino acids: CSVYFRDRGRFSTDTQYF. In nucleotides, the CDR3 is TGCAGCGTTTATTTCCGGGACAGGGGGCGTTTTAGCACAGATACGCAGTATTTT.